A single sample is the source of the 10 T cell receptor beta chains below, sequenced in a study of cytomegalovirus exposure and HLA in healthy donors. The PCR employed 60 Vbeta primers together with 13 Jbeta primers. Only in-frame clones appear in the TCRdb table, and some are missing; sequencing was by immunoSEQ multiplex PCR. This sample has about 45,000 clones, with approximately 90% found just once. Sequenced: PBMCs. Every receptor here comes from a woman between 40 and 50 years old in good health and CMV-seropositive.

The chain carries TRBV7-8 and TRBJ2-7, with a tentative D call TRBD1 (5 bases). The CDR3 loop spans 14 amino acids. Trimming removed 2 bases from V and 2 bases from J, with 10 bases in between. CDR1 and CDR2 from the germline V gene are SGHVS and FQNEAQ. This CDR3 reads CASSLRDSPYEQYF. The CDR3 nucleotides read TGTGCCAGCAGCTTACGAGACAGTCCCTACGAGCAGTACTTC. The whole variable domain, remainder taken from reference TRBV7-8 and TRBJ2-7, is GAGVSQSPRYKVAKRGQDVALRCDPISGHVSLFWYQQALGQGPEFLTYFQNEAQLDKSGLPSDRFFAERPEGSVSTLKIQRTQQEDSAVYLCASSLRDSPYEQYFGPGTRLTVT.

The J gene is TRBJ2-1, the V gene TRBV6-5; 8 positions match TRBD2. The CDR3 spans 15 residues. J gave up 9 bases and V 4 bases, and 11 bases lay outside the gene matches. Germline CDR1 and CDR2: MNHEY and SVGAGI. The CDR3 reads CASSSSGTSIGEQFF. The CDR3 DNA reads TGTGCCAGCAGTTCCTCCGGGACTAGTATAGGTGAGCAGTTCTTC.

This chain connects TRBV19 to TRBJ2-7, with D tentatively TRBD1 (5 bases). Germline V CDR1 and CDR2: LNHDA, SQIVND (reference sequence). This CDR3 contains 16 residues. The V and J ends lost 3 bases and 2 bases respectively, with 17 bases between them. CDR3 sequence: CASSIGKGWQTYEQYF. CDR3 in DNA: TGTGCCAGTAGTATTGGCAAGGGGTGGCAGACCTACGAGCAGTACTTC.

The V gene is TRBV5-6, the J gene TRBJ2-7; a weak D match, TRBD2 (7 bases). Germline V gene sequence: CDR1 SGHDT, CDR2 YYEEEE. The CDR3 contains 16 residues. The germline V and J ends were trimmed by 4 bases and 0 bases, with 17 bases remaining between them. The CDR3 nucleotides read TGTGCCAGCAGCCCCCACCCCCGGGGGGCCTCCTACGAGCAGTACTTC. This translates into CASSPHPRGASYEQYF.

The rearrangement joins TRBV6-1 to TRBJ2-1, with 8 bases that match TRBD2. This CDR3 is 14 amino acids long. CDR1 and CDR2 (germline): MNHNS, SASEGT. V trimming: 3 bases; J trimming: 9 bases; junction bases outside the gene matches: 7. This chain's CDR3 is CASSEGLAGFEQFF. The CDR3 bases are TGTGCCAGCAGTGAGGGGCTAGCGGGTTTTGAGCAGTTCTTC.

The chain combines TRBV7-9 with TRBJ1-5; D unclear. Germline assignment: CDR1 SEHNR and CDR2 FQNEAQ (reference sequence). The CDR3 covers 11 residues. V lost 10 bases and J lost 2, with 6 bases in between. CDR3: CAMGGNQPQHF. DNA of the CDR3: TGTGCCATGGGAGGCAATCAGCCCCAGCATTTT.

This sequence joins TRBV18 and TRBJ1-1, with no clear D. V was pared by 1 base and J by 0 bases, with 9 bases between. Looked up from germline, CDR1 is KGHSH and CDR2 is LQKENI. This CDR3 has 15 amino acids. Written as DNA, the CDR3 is TGTGCCAGCTCACCACTAGAGGGAATGAACACTGAAGCTTTCTTT. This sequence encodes CASSPLEGMNTEAFF.

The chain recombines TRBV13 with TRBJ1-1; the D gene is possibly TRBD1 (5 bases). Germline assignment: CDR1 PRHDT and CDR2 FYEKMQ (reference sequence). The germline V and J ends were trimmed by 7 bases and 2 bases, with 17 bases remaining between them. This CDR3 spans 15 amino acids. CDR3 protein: CASKEALGGNTEAFF. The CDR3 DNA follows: TGTGCCAGCAAGGAGGCCCTGGGGGGAAACACTGAAGCTTTCTTT.

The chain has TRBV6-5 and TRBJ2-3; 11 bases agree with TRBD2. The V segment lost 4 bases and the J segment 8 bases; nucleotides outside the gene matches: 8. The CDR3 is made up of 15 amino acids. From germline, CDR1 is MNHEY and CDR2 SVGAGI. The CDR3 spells CASSLGTSGAATQYF. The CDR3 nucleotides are TGTGCCAGCAGTTTAGGGACTAGCGGCGCAGCTACGCAGTATTTT.

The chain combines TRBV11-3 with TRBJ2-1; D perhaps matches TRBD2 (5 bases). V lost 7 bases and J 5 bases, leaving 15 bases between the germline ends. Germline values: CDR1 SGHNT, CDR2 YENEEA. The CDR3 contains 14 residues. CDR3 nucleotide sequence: TGTGCCAGCAACCGGGGTCTCGGAGACAATGAGCAGTTCTTC. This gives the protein CASNRGLGDNEQFF. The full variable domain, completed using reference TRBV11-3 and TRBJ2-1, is EAGVVQSPRYKIIEKKQPVAFWCNPISGHNTLYWYLQNLGQGPELLIRYENEEAVDDSQLPKDRFSAERLKGVDSTLKIQPAELGDSAVYLCASNRGLGDNEQFFGPGTRLTVL.